This TCR beta chain was identified during a study of blood T cell repertoires in COVID-19. Overall study: Acute and convalescent COVID-19 samples came from the United States, Italy and Spain.

Method: immunoSEQ multiplex PCR; TCRdb's copy keeps in-frame clones and lacks some. Of a few hundred thousand clones listed, 89% were seen once; the top ten hold less than 5%. The CDR3 consists of 15 residues. Trimming took off 5 bases at V and 6 bases at J, with 19 bases between the two ends. CDR1 and CDR2 from the germline V gene are LGHNT and FRNRAP. The chain links TRBV12-5 to TRBJ1-1; D call uncertain. The sequence was obtained from a middle-aged woman who had recovered from COVID-19. Sequences were obtained from peripheral blood. The CDR3 spells CASGLKEVLGPEAFF. The CDR3 DNA follows: TGTGCTAGTGGTCTGAAGGAGGTTTTAGGGCCTGAAGCTTTCTTT.